A selection of T cell receptor beta chains follows, all from one sample in a study of cytomegalovirus exposure and HLA in healthy donors. Assay used: immunoSEQ multiplex PCR; TCRdb lists only in-frame clones, some missing. The data contain 150,000 to 200,000 clones, roughly 90% of them singletons. The specimen sequenced was PBMCs. Every receptor here comes from a girl less than two years old in good health and CMV-seronegative. CDR3s include the opening cysteine and the closing phenylalanine or tryptophan. The D gene is left open where the match is weak. A clone size is listed for some rows: how often the clone was seen (once, few, many), or a class if it is expanded.

clone_size	v_call	j_call	d_call	cdr3_aa	cdr3_nt
NA	TRBV7-8	TRBJ2-7	TRBD1	CASSLFRGQWISYEQYF	TGTGCCAGCAGCTTATTTCGGGGACAGTGGATCTCCTACGAGCAGTACTTC
NA	TRBV19	TRBJ1-2	TRBD1	CASRDVRGHYGYTF	TGTGCCAGTAGGGACGTCAGGGGGCACTATGGCTACACCTTC
NA	TRBV7-9	TRBJ1-1	TRBD1	CSSRPLAGRGPLNTEAFF	TGTTCCAGCAGACCCTTAGCGGGCAGGGGGCCCTTAAACACTGAAGCTTTCTTT
NA	TRBV11-2	TRBJ2-5	TRBD1	CASSLDLGTGGRKTQYF	TGTGCCAGCAGCTTAGATCTTGGGACAGGGGGTAGAAAGACCCAGTACTTC
NA	TRBV27	TRBJ2-2	NA	CASSSRNTGELFF	TGTGCCAGCAGCTCGCGAAACACCGGGGAGCTGTTTTTT
NA	TRBV7-9	TRBJ2-7	TRBD1	CASSPKTGTDEQYF	TGTGCCAGCAGCCCGAAGACAGGGACCGACGAGCAGTACTTC
NA	TRBV5-4	TRBJ2-7	TRBD2	CASSPGTSGHYEQYF	TGTGCCAGCAGCCCCGGGACTAGCGGACATTACGAGCAGTACTTC
NA	TRBV6-6	TRBJ2-6	NA	CASSASRGANVLTF	TGTGCCAGCAGTGCTTCGCGAGGGGCCAACGTCCTGACTTTC
NA	TRBV19	TRBJ1-3	NA	CASSSIPTGSGNTIYF	TGTGCCAGTAGTTCAATCCCGACAGGTTCTGGAAACACCATATATTTT
NA	TRBV5-4	TRBJ1-4	TRBD1	CASSEGQGEEKLFF	TGTGCCAGCAGCGAGGGACAGGGGGAAGAAAAACTGTTTTTT
few	TRBV6-5	TRBJ1-1	TRBD1	CASSKQGEAFF	TGTGCCAGCAGCAAACAGGGGGAAGCTTTCTTT
NA	TRBV2	TRBJ2-5	NA	CASSPDWGVGTQYF	TGTGCCAGCAGCCCGGACTGGGGGGTAGGGACCCAGTACTTC
NA	TRBV6-5	TRBJ2-1	NA	CASSYSINSPNEQFF	TGTGCCAGCAGTTACTCGATTAACAGCCCCAATGAGCAGTTCTTC
NA	TRBV4-1	TRBJ2-6	NA	CASSQGKQGTGANVLTF	TGCGCCAGCAGCCAAGGAAAACAGGGCACTGGGGCCAACGTCCTGACTTTC
NA	TRBV29-1	TRBJ2-5	TRBD2	CSLSGVLQETQYF	TGCAGCCTTAGCGGGGTACTACAAGAGACCCAGTACTTC
NA	TRBV4-2	TRBJ2-7	TRBD2	CASSQAASGSYEQYF	TGTGCCAGCAGCCAAGCGGCTAGCGGGAGCTACGAGCAGTACTTC
NA	TRBV25-1	TRBJ2-3	TRBD2	CASSEFPSGNTDTQYF	TGTGCCAGCAGTGAATTTCCTAGCGGGAACACAGATACGCAGTATTTT
NA	TRBV7-3	TRBJ2-3	TRBD2	CASSPTSGGFTDTQYF	TGTGCCAGCAGCCCCACTAGCGGGGGTTTCACAGATACGCAGTATTTT
NA	TRBV14	TRBJ1-5	TRBD1	CASSQDPRGNQPQHF	TGTGCCAGCAGCCAAGATCCCAGGGGGAATCAGCCCCAGCATTTT
NA	TRBV7-6	TRBJ2-5	TRBD2	CAGGEAAQTQYF	TGTGCCGGGGGGGAGGCAGCACAGACCCAGTACTTC
NA	TRBV6-5	TRBJ2-7	TRBD1	CASRRGQVSYEQYF	TGTGCCAGCCGCCGAGGACAGGTCTCCTACGAGCAGTACTTC
once	TRBV5-4	TRBJ2-1	TRBD2	CASSSLAGDAEEQFF	TGTGCCAGCAGCTCTCTAGCGGGAGACGCCGAAGAGCAGTTCTTC
NA	TRBV7-9	TRBJ1-2	NA	CSSSTTGGYTF	TGTTCCAGCAGCACAACAGGAGGCTACACCTTC
NA	TRBV15	TRBJ2-7	NA	CATSRAPHSRGSYEQYF	TGTGCCACCAGCAGAGCCCCTCACTCGCGAGGAAGCTACGAGCAGTACTTC
few	TRBV7-2	TRBJ2-5	NA	CASSLPPRYKGLWETQYF	TGTGCCAGCAGCTTACCCCCTAGGTACAAGGGGCTATGGGAGACCCAGTACTTC
NA	TRBV5-6	TRBJ2-3	NA	CASSLDREGTDTQYF	TGTGCCAGCAGCTTGGACAGGGAGGGTACAGATACGCAGTATTTT
NA	TRBV10-3	TRBJ1-3	NA	CAISESGRGSGNTIYF	TGTGCCATCAGTGAGTCGGGCCGGGGCTCTGGAAACACCATATATTTT
NA	TRBV4-1	TRBJ2-3	NA	CASSLDSPAPYTQYF	TGCGCCAGCAGCCTGGACTCGCCCGCTCCTTATACGCAGTATTTT
few	TRBV6-1	TRBJ2-3	NA	CASSERGGTDTQYF	TGTGCCAGCAGTGAACGCGGGGGCACAGATACGCAGTATTTT
NA	TRBV6-5	TRBJ1-1	TRBD1	CASRPGGRFTEAFF	TGTGCCAGCAGACCAGGGGGCCGGTTCACTGAAGCTTTCTTT
NA	TRBV11-2	TRBJ2-7	TRBD1	CASSSGGNSYEQYF	TGTGCCAGCAGCTCAGGGGGCAACTCCTACGAGCAGTACTTC
NA	TRBV30	TRBJ1-1	NA	CAWKQGMNTEAFF	TGTGCCTGGAAACAGGGAATGAACACTGAAGCTTTCTTT
NA	TRBV27	TRBJ2-1	TRBD2	CASRGGGVNEQFF	TGTGCCAGTCGGGGCGGGGGGGTCAATGAGCAGTTCTTC
NA	TRBV4-3	TRBJ2-1	TRBD2	CASSLRLAGEDEQFF	TGCGCCAGCAGCCTTAGACTAGCGGGAGAAGATGAGCAGTTCTTC
NA	TRBV4-1	TRBJ2-1	NA	CASSQAGSGVGEQFF	TGCGCCAGCAGCCAAGCTGGATCAGGGGTCGGCGAGCAGTTCTTC
NA	TRBV11-2	TRBJ1-1	NA	CASSPRATENTEAFF	TGTGCCAGCAGCCCCCGGGCGACAGAGAACACTGAAGCTTTCTTT
once	TRBV29-1	TRBJ2-7	TRBD2	CSVERGLAGAHEQYF	TGCAGCGTTGAACGGGGACTAGCGGGAGCGCACGAGCAGTACTTC
NA	TRBV2	TRBJ1-6	NA	CASSGGAPNSPLHF	TGTGCCAGCAGTGGCGGGGCACCCAATTCACCCCTCCACTTT
NA	TRBV15	TRBJ2-2	NA	CATSTGPTGELFF	TGTGCCACCAGCACAGGCCCCACCGGGGAGCTGTTTTTT
NA	TRBV6-5	TRBJ2-3	TRBD2	CASSYSTGGEADTQYF	TGTGCCAGCAGTTACTCGACGGGAGGGGAGGCAGATACGCAGTATTTT